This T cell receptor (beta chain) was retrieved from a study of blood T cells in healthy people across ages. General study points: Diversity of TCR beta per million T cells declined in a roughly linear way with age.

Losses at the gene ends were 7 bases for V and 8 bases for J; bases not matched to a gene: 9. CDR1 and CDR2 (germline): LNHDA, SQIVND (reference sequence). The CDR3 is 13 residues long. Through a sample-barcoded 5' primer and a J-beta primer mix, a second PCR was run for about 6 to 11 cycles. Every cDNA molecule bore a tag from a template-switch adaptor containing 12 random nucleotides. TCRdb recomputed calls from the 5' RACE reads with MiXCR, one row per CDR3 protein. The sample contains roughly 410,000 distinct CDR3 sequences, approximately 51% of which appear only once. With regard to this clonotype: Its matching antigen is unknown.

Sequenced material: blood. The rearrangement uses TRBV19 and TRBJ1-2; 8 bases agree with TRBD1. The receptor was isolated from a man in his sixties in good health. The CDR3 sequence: CASTKTGGYGYTF. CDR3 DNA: TGTGCCAGTACCAAAACAGGGGGATACGGCTACACCTTC.